Below are 18 T cell receptor beta chains sequenced from a single sample in a study of blood T cells in healthy people across ages. With a J-beta primer mix and a sample-barcoded 5' primer, a second PCR ran 7 to 11 cycles. From the 5' RACE reads, TCRdb called clonotypes with MiXCR, one entry per CDR3 protein. The sample lists about 640,000 distinct CDR3 sequences; 45% to 65% were seen once. The sequencing sample was made of blood. The receptor source for this set is a man in his sixties in good health.

V is TRBV29-1 and J is TRBJ1-2; 7 positions agree with TRBD1. Germline V gives CDR1 SQVTM, CDR2 ANQGSEA. J gave up 5 bases and V 5 bases, and 14 bases lay outside the gene matches. CDR3 length: 15 amino acids. This chain's CDR3 is CSVPKGTDSPYGYTF. CDR3 DNA: TGCAGCGTTCCCAAGGGGACAGATTCGCCGTATGGCTACACCTTC.

The rearrangement joins TRBV28 to TRBJ1-6; TRBD1 is a possible D gene (5 bases). The CDR3 totals 16 residues. CDR1 and CDR2 from the germline V gene are MDHEN and SYDVKM. Trimming cost V 8 bases and J 0 bases, with 14 bases left between them. The CDR3 DNA follows: TGTGCCAGCGTGGACATCCCGAGCTCCTATAATTCACCCCTCCACTTT. Its translation: CASVDIPSSYNSPLHF.

The chain couples TRBV6-6 to TRBJ2-7, with 8 bases identical to TRBD1. The J segment lost 0 bases and the V segment lost 1 base, leaving 8 bases of the junction unmatched. Germline values: CDR1 MNHNY, CDR2 SVGAGI (reference sequence). The CDR3 consists of 17 residues. CDR3 loop: CASSYFSGQEFSYEQYF. CDR3 sequence (DNA): TGTGCCAGCAGTTACTTCTCGGGACAGGAGTTCTCCTACGAGCAGTACTTC.

The chain carries TRBV6-5 and TRBJ2-3; D is possibly TRBD1 (5 bases). CDR3 length: 14 residues. V lost 4 bases, J lost 2 bases, and 10 bases lay in between. Looked up from germline, CDR1 is MNHEY and CDR2 is SVGAGI. The CDR3 coding sequence is TGTGCCAGCAGTTTCCGACAGACCACAGATACGCAGTATTTT. This gives the protein CASSFRQTTDTQYF.

Note on this clonotype: A much larger clonotype is one base distant, so this may be a read error. The chain carries TRBV2 and TRBJ2-7; unclear D gene. This CDR3 spans 16 amino acids. CDR1 and CDR2 (germline): SNHLY, FYNNEI. V was cut by 2 bases and J by 5 bases, with 19 bases left in between. CDR3 sequence: CASSETYGPKSDEQYF. The CDR3 nucleotides read TGTGCCAGCAGTGAAACATACGGTCCTAAGTCGGACGAGCAGTACTTC. Using reference TRBV2 and TRBJ2-7 for the parts outside the CDR3, the full variable domain is EPEVTQTPSHQVTQMGQEVILRCVPISNHLYFYWYRQILGQKVEFLVSFYNNEISEKSEIFDDQFSVERPDGSNFTLKIRSTKLEDSAMYFCASSETYGPKSDEQYFGPGTRLTVT.

The rearrangement joins TRBV27 to TRBJ1-5; a possible D gene is TRBD1 (6 bases). V lost 0 bases, J lost 7 bases, and 13 bases lay in between. The germline V gene has CDR1 MNHEY and CDR2 SMNVEV (reference sequence). This CDR3 has 15 amino acids. CDR3 residues: CASSLSGGSRQPQHF. CDR3 DNA sequence: TGTGCCAGCAGTTTATCAGGGGGAAGCAGGCAGCCCCAGCATTTT.

In its sample, this clonotype was seen many times. The gene calls are TRBV20-1 and TRBJ2-6; perhaps TRBD1 as D (5 bases). The germline V gene encodes CDR1 DFQATT and CDR2 SNEGSKA (reference sequence). The V and J ends lost 4 bases and 2 bases respectively, with 9 bases between them. The CDR3 runs to 14 residues. In DNA, the CDR3 is TGCAGTGCTATCCAGGGAACTGGGGCCAACGTCCTGACTTTC. As protein: CSAIQGTGANVLTF.

The J gene is TRBJ1-6, the V gene TRBV3-1; the D is unclear. Germline V CDR1 and CDR2: LGHDT, YNNKEL (reference sequence). This CDR3 region has 15 residues. V lost 1 base and J 7 bases, leaving 11 bases between the germline ends. The CDR3 DNA follows: TGTGCCAGCAGCCAAGTGTCGGGCCCAAATTCACCCCTCCACTTT. Encoded protein: CASSQVSGPNSPLHF.

The V call is TRBV9, the J call TRBJ2-1; D gene ambiguous. This CDR3 contains 15 residues. The V gene lost 1 base and the J gene lost 4 bases, with 12 bases spanning the gap. Germline V CDR1 and CDR2: SGDLS, YYNGEE. The CDR3 nucleotides are TGTGCCAGCAGCGTATTCCCCGGACGGTACAATGAGCAGTTCTTC. It specifies CASSVFPGRYNEQFF. The full variable domain, its missing parts supplied by reference TRBV9 and TRBJ2-1, is DSGVTQTPKHLITATGQRVTLRCSPRSGDLSVYWYQQSLDQGLQFLIQYYNGEERAKGNILERFSAQQFPDLHSELNLSSLELGDSALYFCASSVFPGRYNEQFFGPGTRLTVL.

The V call is TRBV5-5, the J call TRBJ2-1; 7 positions agree with TRBD1. The J segment lost 3 bases and the V segment lost 4 bases, leaving 7 bases of the junction unmatched. Per the germline V gene, CDR1 is SGHKS and CDR2 is YYEKEE (reference sequence). This CDR3 region has 15 residues. CDR3 in amino acids: CASSPNRGLYNEQFF. The CDR3, as DNA: TGTGCCAGCAGCCCTAACAGGGGCCTCTACAATGAGCAGTTCTTC.

Remarks on this clonotype: This sequence may be a read error, since a much larger clone differs from it by one base. The CDR3 loop reads CASSQDAGQETQYF. The CDR3 bases are TGCGCCAGCAGCCAAGACGCCGGGCAAGAGACCCAGTACTTC. V usage is TRBV4-3 and J usage is TRBJ2-5; D remains ambiguous. CDR1 is LGHNA and CDR2 is YSLEER in the germline V gene. Trimming left V 0 bases short and J 2 bases short, with 7 bases between. CDR3 length: 14 amino acids.

The chain couples TRBV7-9 to TRBJ2-5, with D possibly being TRBD1 (6 bases). V was shortened by 5 bases and J by 5 bases, with 15 bases between the two germline ends. CDR3 length: 14 amino acids. Germline lookup yields CDR1 SEHNR and CDR2 FQNEAQ (reference sequence). The CDR3 DNA reads as TGTGCCAGCAGCCTCGGGGACATCCCGGAGACCCAGTACTTC. Encoded protein: CASSLGDIPETQYF.

The chain is built from TRBV20-1 and TRBJ1-2, with D perhaps matching TRBD1 (5 bases). Germline-derived CDR1 and CDR2 are DFQATT and SNEGSKA (reference sequence). The V end lost 6 bases, the J end lost 2 bases, and 10 bases lay between the germline ends. The CDR3 is 12 amino acids. CDR3 DNA: TGCAGTGCAAAGACAGAGAACTATGGCTACACCTTC. This translates into CSAKTENYGYTF.

The chain uses TRBV7-9 and TRBJ2-3; TRBD1 aligns across 10 bases. The CDR3 extends over 15 amino acids. Trimming took 5 bases from V and 3 from J; bases not matched to a gene: 5. The germline gives CDR1 SEHNR, CDR2 FQNEAQ (reference sequence). Written as DNA, the CDR3 is TGTGCCAGCAGCCCCTCGGGACAGGGGACAGATACGCAGTATTTT. The encoded protein is CASSPSGQGTDTQYF.

The CDR3 region has the DNA TGTGCCAGCAGTTTATTCACCCCTACCCTTGCAGGGCTCAATGAGCAGTTCTTC. Amino acids: CASSLFTPTLAGLNEQFF. The chain is built from TRBV6-5 and TRBJ2-1; D perhaps matches TRBD1 (5 bases). V was shortened by 4 bases and J by 6 bases, with 25 bases between the two germline ends. This CDR3 spans 18 amino acids. Germline loops: CDR1 MNHEY, CDR2 SVGAGI.

The V and J genes are TRBV12-3 or TRBV12-4 and TRBJ1-4; 9 bases map to TRBD1. Trimming removed 5 bases from V and 7 bases from J; junction bases left unmatched: 8. The CDR3 loop spans 15 amino acids. The CDR3 is CASSQRQGGFEKLFF. CDR3 bases: TGTGCCAGCAGTCAACGACAGGGGGGTTTTGAAAAACTGTTTTTT.

This chain links TRBV6-1 with TRBJ1-4; the match to TRBD1 covers 9 bases. The V gene's germline CDR1 is MNHNS and CDR2 SASEGT. With 6 bases clipped from V and 3 bases from J, the junction kept 5 bases outside the gene matches. The CDR3 totals 15 residues. The CDR3 bases are TGTGCCAGCAGGACAGGGGGTAGGGCTAATGAAAAACTGTTTTTT. It is translated as CASRTGGRANEKLFF.

This clonotype was observed a few times. The genes are TRBV12-3 or TRBV12-4 and TRBJ2-6; D is ambiguous. The CDR3 is 15 amino acids. V was shortened by 6 bases and J by 1 base, with 10 bases between the two germline ends. The CDR3 DNA is TGTGCCAGCAGCGCTAGTAGTTCTGGGGCCAACGTCCTGACTTTC. It specifies CASSASSSGANVLTF.